Shown below are 24 T cell receptor beta chains from a single sample sequenced in a study of T cells in Graves' hyperthyroidism and ophthalmopathy. Researchers amplified the TCR beta CDR3 regions from RNA transcripts. In the first-round RT-PCR of the TCR CDR3, the HTBI primer set was used. TCRdb used MiXCR to reprocess the multiplex PCR reads, holding one entry per CDR3 protein. Of approximately 370,000 distinct CDR3 sequences detected, about 15% appear once; the ten largest clones hold around 35%. Sequenced: blood. Receptors were obtained from a woman aged 25 to 39 with Graves' hyperthyroidism that later progressed to Graves' ophthalmopathy.

This clonotype has ten or more counts. The rearrangement uses TRBV20-1 and TRBJ2-7, with 7 positions matching TRBD1. The CDR3 spans 18 residues. The V and J ends lost 6 bases and 0 bases, in that order; junction bases with no gene match: 20. Germline assignment: CDR1 DFQATT and CDR2 SNEGSKA (reference sequence). DNA of the CDR3: TGCAGTGCCATGATCCCGGGACAGAGCTTAGGCCTCTCCTACGAGCAGTACTTC. This codes for CSAMIPGQSLGLSYEQYF.

This clonotype came up many times. This rearrangement joins TRBV19 to TRBJ2-5; D unclear. Trimming left V 2 bases short and J 5 bases short, with 15 bases between. The CDR3 is made up of 15 amino acids. Germline assignment: CDR1 LNHDA and CDR2 SQIVND (reference sequence). DNA of the CDR3: TGTGCCAGTAGTATATCTCGAGCTACCGGGGAGACCCAGTACTTC. Protein: CASSISRATGETQYF.

This clonotype was seen many times. The rearrangement joins TRBV7-9 to TRBJ2-7; D is possibly TRBD1 (6 bases). Per the germline V gene, CDR1 is SEHNR and CDR2 is FQNEAQ (reference sequence). This CDR3 spans 15 amino acids. V gave up 5 bases and J gave up 4 bases, with 18 bases separating them. The CDR3 DNA reads as TGTGCCAGCAGCGACCTTGGACAGTTCTGGTACGAGCAGTACTTC. It codes for CASSDLGQFWYEQYF.

This clonotype was counted many times. CDR3 DNA: TGCAGTGCTAGCATATTCGGACCTACGACAGGGTTAGTAGCCCGAAACACTGAAGCTTTCTTT. Translated: CSASIFGPTTGLVARNTEAFF. The chain carries TRBV20-1 and TRBJ1-1; 7 bases are shared with TRBD1. Germline CDR1 is DFQATT and CDR2 is SNEGSKA (reference sequence). With V trimmed by 3 bases and J by 2 bases, 27 bases remained unmatched. The length of the CDR3 is 21 residues.

This clonotype was recorded at least ten times. V usage is TRBV3-1 and J usage is TRBJ1-6; 10 bases align to TRBD1. The germline V gene has CDR1 LGHDT and CDR2 YNNKEL (reference sequence). Trimming at V came to 1 base and at J to 10 bases, leaving 1 base not matched to a gene. The CDR3 has 14 residues. The DNA of the CDR3 is TGTGCCAGCAGCCAAGGGACAGGGGGATCACCCCTCCACTTT. This gives the protein CASSQGTGGSPLHF.

This clonotype turned up a few times. The V and J genes are TRBV20-1 and TRBJ2-3; TRBD1 aligns across 7 bases. The junction had 14 bases not matched to a gene; V was cut back by 3 bases and J by 2 bases. This CDR3 is built from 17 residues. Germline CDR1 DFQATT, CDR2 SNEGSKA (reference sequence). The CDR3 here is CSAREQGIEATTDTQYF. The DNA of the CDR3 is TGCAGTGCTAGGGAACAGGGGATCGAAGCAACCACAGATACGCAGTATTTT.

With regard to this clonotype: A much larger clone sits a single nucleotide away, making a read error possible. The chain is built from TRBV6-1 and TRBJ2-5, with a tentative D call TRBD1 (6 bases). CDR3 size: 15 residues. Germline CDR1 is MNHNS and CDR2 is SASEGT. The CDR3: CTSSETFRGQETQYF. The CDR3 coding sequence is TGTACCAGCAGTGAAACGTTCAGGGGCCAAGAGACCCAGTACTTC.

In its sample, this clonotype was seen a few times. This chain connects TRBV4-1 to TRBJ2-2; D perhaps matches TRBD1 (5 bases). The CDR3 consists of 14 residues. The germline V gene has CDR1 MGHRA and CDR2 YSYEKL. Trimming left V 1 base short and J 3 bases short, with 6 bases between. The CDR3 spells CASSQGRDTGELFF. The CDR3 nucleotides read TGCGCCAGCAGCCAAGGCAGGGACACCGGGGAGCTGTTTTTT.

This clonotype was found a few times. CDR3 protein: CASSATGWDQPQHF. In DNA form, the CDR3 reads TGTGCCAGCAGTGCAACAGGGTGGGATCAGCCCCAGCATTTT. The V and J genes are TRBV6-1 and TRBJ1-5; D possibly corresponds to TRBD1 (6 bases). Trimming cost V 4 bases and J 5 bases, with 12 bases left between them. Germline values: CDR1 MNHNS, CDR2 SASEGT. The CDR3 runs to 14 residues.

In this sample, this clonotype turned up a few times. The chain joins TRBV6-5 to TRBJ2-7, with TRBD2 matching 7 bases. Per germline, CDR1 MNHEY and CDR2 SVGAGI. V lost 0 bases, J lost 4 bases, and 9 bases stayed unmatched. The CDR3 has 16 residues. The CDR3: CASSYSIGGGGYEQYF. In nucleotides, the CDR3 is TGTGCCAGCAGTTACTCGATTGGGGGGGGAGGGTACGAGCAGTACTTC.

This clonotype was observed many times. V is TRBV3-1 and J is TRBJ1-1; D not certain. Per the germline V gene, CDR1 is LGHDT and CDR2 is YNNKEL (reference sequence). The ends were cut back, 5 bases at V and 4 bases at J, with 8 bases in the middle. This CDR3 has 12 residues. CDR3 DNA sequence: TGTGCCAGCAGCATAAGGACCACTGAAGCTTTCTTT. This encodes CASSIRTTEAFF.

This clonotype has at least ten counts. J is TRBJ2-5 and V is TRBV6-1; 8 positions agree with TRBD2. The CDR3 consists of 15 residues. Per germline, CDR1 MNHNS and CDR2 SASEGT. V was clipped by 10 bases and J by 1 base; unmatched bases: 11. The CDR3 region is CATRSSGGSQETQYF. In nucleotides, the CDR3 is TGTGCCACCCGGTCCAGCGGGGGATCCCAAGAGACCCAGTACTTC.

This clonotype has more than one count but fewer than ten. The chain recombines TRBV5-1 with TRBJ2-1, with D perhaps matching TRBD1 or TRBD2 (5 bases each). CDR3 length: 15 residues. Germline values: CDR1 SGHRS, CDR2 YFSETQ. V lost 5 bases, J lost 1 base, and 13 bases lay in between. CDR3 residues: CASSNRDGSYNEQFF. CDR3 bases: TGCGCCAGCAGTAACCGGGACGGATCCTACAATGAGCAGTTCTTC.

The table lists this clonotype with many counts. The V gene is TRBV11-2, the J gene TRBJ1-4; a possible D gene is TRBD1 (5 bases). Germline lookup yields CDR1 SGHAT and CDR2 FQNNGV. This CDR3 contains 16 residues. V was clipped by 5 bases and J by 1 base, with 14 bases between them. The CDR3, as DNA: TGTGCCAGCAGCCACCATTACAGGCAAACTAATGAAAAACTGTTTTTT. Protein sequence: CASSHHYRQTNEKLFF.

V is TRBV3-1 and J is TRBJ2-7; D is unclear. From germline, CDR1 is LGHDT and CDR2 YNNKEL (reference sequence). The CDR3 sequence is 14 residues long. V shed 6 bases and J shed 4 bases, with 16 bases lying between them. This CDR3 reads CASSLIVGAYEQYF. DNA for the CDR3: TGTGCCAGCAGTCTTATAGTCGGAGCTTACGAGCAGTACTTC.

The table lists this clonotype with many counts. This chain joins TRBV6-1 and TRBJ2-1, with D perhaps matching TRBD1 (5 bases). Germline V gene sequence: CDR1 MNHNS, CDR2 SASEGT. The CDR3 has 16 amino acids. V lost 1 base to trimming and J lost 1 base, with 11 bases between them. Here the CDR3 reads CASSEEGRESYNEQFF. DNA of the CDR3: TGTGCCAGCAGTGAAGAGGGCAGGGAATCCTACAATGAGCAGTTCTTC.

The chain is built from TRBV9 and TRBJ1-3, with D hard to call. With 7 bases removed from V and 0 bases from J, the gap between germline ends came to 11 bases. This CDR3 has 14 amino acids. From germline, CDR1 is SGDLS and CDR2 YYNGEE. The CDR3 DNA is TGTGCCAGCTCAGAGAGAGGCTCTGGAAACACCATATATTTT. As protein: CASSERGSGNTIYF.

There are many counts of this clonotype. The chain uses TRBV7-2 and TRBJ2-7; D is perhaps TRBD2 (5 bases). CDR1 and CDR2 (germline): SGHTA, FQGNSA. The CDR3 has 13 amino acids. The V gene lost 4 bases and the J gene lost 3 bases, with 10 bases spanning the gap. CDR3 coding DNA: TGTGCCAGCAGCTACGACCGGGACTACGAGCAGTACTTC. It yields the protein CASSYDRDYEQYF.

This clonotype was seen a handful of times. CDR3 sequence (DNA): TGTGCCTGGAGTGTAACAGGCAATGGCTACACCTTC. It codes for CAWSVTGNGYTF. The chain uses TRBV30 and TRBJ1-2; TRBD1 might be the D (5 bases). This CDR3 has 12 amino acids. Germline V CDR1 and CDR2: GTSNPN, SVGIG (reference sequence). Between the trimmed V and J ends, which lost 0 bases and 6 bases, there was a span of 8 bases.

This chain links TRBV20-1 with TRBJ1-1; TRBD1 might be the D (5 bases). Per germline, CDR1 DFQATT and CDR2 SNEGSKA (reference sequence). V shed 6 bases and J shed 0 bases, with 14 bases lying between them. The CDR3 totals 14 residues. This chain's CDR3 is CSAKSPGMNTEAFF. CDR3 in DNA: TGCAGTGCAAAGAGCCCAGGGATGAACACTGAAGCTTTCTTT.

This clonotype was recorded many times. The rearrangement joins TRBV2 to TRBJ2-7; D gene uncertain. V was pared by 8 bases and J by 2 bases, with 19 bases between. The CDR3 consists of 15 residues. Germline values: CDR1 SNHLY, CDR2 FYNNEI. CDR3: CASAPNSHIAYEQYF. In DNA, the CDR3 is TGTGCCAGCGCTCCAAACAGTCATATTGCCTACGAGCAGTACTTC.

This clonotype was recorded at least ten times. The J gene is TRBJ2-2, the V gene TRBV7-6; 7 nucleotides agree with TRBD2. J was trimmed by 5 bases and V by 5 bases; bases with no gene match: 5. This CDR3 region has 14 residues. The germline V gene encodes CDR1 SGHVS and CDR2 FNYEAQ. Written as DNA, the CDR3 is TGTGCCAGCAGCCCACGGGGGGTAACCGGGGAGCTGTTTTTT. This translates into CASSPRGVTGELFF.

This chain links TRBV4-1 with TRBJ1-4; D is unresolved. Trimming stripped 3 bases from V and 7 bases from J, with 18 bases between. The CDR3 runs 16 residues. Germline CDR1 is MGHRA and CDR2 is YSYEKL. The CDR3 sequence is CASSQTRPGRVEKLFF. For the CDR3, the DNA is TGCGCCAGCAGCCAGACGAGGCCTGGGAGGGTTGAAAAACTGTTTTTT.

The chain carries TRBV5-6 and TRBJ2-1; 11 bases fit TRBD2. The CDR3 has 15 residues. With 4 bases clipped from V and 4 bases from J, the junction kept 4 bases outside the gene matches. CDR1 is SGHDT and CDR2 is YYEEEE in the germline V gene. CDR3 sequence reads: CASSRGLAAYNEQFF. The CDR3 DNA reads TGTGCCAGCAGCCGGGGACTAGCGGCGTACAATGAGCAGTTCTTC.